The TCR beta chain under discussion was sequenced for a study of CD8+ T cells in alopecia areata. Study-level findings and limits: Any link of baseline CD8+ expansion to response, resting on one nonresponder, remains uncertain. Relative to mice, TCR sharing across patients was less clear, a difference possibly HLA-related. Treatment with tofacitinib significantly lowered scalp clonality and reduced expanded CD8+ clones among the top 100.

Germline V lookup: CDR1 MNHNY, CDR2 SVGAGI (reference sequence). V shed 6 bases and J 6 bases; nucleotides not matched to a gene: 9. The CDR3 runs 14 residues. Treatment here: oral pan-JAK inhibitor, 5-10 mg twice daily. This clone has a handful of counts. Its matching antigen is unknown. Reverse transcription of extracted RNA yielded cDNA, which provided the sequencing template. Libraries were prepared by immunoSEQ multiplex PCR; TCRdb keeps only in-frame clonotypes and omits some of them. The sample yields more than 200,000 clones, more than 55% seen once. This chain connects TRBV6-6 to TRBJ2-7; 9 positions match TRBD1. This receptor was taken from a human donor with alopecia areata. Here the sequenced sample was CD4+ T cells sorted from blood, taken at week 44, from a patient treated with tofacitinib. The CDR3 sequence: CASRTGTGSGEQYF. CDR3 DNA sequence: TGTGCCAGCAGAACCGGGACAGGGTCTGGCGAGCAGTACTTC.